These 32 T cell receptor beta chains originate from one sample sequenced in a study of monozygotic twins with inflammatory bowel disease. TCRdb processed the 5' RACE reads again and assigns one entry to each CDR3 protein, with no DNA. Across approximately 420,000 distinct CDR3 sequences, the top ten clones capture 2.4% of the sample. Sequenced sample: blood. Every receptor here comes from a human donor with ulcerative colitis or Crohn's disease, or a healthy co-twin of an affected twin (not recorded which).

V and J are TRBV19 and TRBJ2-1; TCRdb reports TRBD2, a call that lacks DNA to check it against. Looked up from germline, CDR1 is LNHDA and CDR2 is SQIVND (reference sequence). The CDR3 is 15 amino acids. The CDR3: CASSIEGTSGNEQLF.

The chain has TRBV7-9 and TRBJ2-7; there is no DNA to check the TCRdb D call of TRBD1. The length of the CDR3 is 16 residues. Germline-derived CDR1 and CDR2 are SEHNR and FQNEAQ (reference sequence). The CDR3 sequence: CASSLVRGQGSDEQYF.

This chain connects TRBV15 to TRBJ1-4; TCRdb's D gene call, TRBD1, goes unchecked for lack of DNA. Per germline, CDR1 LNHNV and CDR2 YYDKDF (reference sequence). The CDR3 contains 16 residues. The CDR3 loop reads CATSRGDRGANEKLFF.

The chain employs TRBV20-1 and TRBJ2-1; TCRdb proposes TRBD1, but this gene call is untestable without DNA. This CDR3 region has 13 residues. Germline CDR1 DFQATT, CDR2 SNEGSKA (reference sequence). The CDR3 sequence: CSARPLSRNEQFF.

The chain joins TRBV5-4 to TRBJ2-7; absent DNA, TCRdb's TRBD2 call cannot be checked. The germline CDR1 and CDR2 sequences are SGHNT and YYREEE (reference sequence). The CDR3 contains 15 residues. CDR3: CASSLVLAGVGEQYF.

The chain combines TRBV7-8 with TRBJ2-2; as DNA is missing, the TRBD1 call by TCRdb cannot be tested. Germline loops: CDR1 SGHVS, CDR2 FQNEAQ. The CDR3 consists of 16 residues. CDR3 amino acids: CASSTRTGMNTGELFF.

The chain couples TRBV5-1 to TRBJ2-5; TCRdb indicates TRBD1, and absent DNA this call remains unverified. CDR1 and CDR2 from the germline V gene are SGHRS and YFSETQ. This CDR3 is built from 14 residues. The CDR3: CASSLVPWLETQYF.

The CDR3 sequence is CASRGTGGHWPQHF. This chain connects TRBV2 to TRBJ1-5; the D gene TCRdb calls, TRBD1, cannot be checked with no DNA. The CDR3 consists of 14 residues. Germline CDR1 SNHLY, CDR2 FYNNEI.

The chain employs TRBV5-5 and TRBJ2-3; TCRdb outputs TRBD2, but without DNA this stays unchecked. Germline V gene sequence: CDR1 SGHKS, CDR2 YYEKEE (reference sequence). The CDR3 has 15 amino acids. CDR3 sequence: CASSSILGRADTQYF.

The CDR3 is CATSHTGYTDTQYF. This chain connects TRBV15 to TRBJ2-3; no DNA is available, so the TRBD1 call from TCRdb remains unchecked. This CDR3 has 14 residues. Per the germline V gene, CDR1 is LNHNV and CDR2 is YYDKDF (reference sequence).

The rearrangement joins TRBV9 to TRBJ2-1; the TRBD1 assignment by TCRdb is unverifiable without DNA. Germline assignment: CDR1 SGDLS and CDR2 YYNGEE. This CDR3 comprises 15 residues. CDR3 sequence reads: CASSVGDRPYNEQFF.

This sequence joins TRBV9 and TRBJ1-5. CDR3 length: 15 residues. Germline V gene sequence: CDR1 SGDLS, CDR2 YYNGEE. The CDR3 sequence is CASSVGSVAGQPQHF. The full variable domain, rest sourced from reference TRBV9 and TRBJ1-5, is DSGVTQTPKHLITATGQRVTLRCSPRSGDLSVYWYQQSLDQGLQFLIQYYNGEERAKGNILERFSAQQFPDLHSELNLSSLELGDSALYFCASSVGSVAGQPQHFGDGTRLSIL.

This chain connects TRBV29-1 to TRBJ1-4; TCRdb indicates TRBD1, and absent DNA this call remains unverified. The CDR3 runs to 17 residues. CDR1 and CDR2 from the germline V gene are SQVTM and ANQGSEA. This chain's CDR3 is CSVAHSGTGATNEKLFF.

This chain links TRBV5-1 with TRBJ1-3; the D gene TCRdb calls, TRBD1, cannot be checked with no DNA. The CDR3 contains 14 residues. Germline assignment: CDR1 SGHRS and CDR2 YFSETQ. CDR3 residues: CASSWGGPGNTIYF.

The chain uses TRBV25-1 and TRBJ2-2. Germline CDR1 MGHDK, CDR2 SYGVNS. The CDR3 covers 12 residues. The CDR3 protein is CASSEGSYRLFF.

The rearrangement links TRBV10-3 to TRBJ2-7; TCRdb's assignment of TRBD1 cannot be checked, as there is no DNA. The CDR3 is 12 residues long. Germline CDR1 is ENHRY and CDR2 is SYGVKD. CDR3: CAISEGGPEQYF.

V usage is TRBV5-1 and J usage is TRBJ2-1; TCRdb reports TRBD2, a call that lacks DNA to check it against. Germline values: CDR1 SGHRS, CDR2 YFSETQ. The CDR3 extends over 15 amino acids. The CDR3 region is CASQSLAGGQTEQFF.

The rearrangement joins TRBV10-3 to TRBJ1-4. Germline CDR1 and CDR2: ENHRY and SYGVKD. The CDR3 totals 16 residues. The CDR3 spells CAISESPRDSGEKLFF.

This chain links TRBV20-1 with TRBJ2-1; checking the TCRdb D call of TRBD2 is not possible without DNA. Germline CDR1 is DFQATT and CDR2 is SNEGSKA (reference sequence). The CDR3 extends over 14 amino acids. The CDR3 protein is CSATPRTSINEQFF.

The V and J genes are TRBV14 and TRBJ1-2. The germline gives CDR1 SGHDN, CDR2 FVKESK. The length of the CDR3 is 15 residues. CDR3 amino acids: CASSQDLGLNYGYTF.

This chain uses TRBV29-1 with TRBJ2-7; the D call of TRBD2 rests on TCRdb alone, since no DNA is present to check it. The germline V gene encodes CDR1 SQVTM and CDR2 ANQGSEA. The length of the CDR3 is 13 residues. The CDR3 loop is CSVEDGPVPSQYF.

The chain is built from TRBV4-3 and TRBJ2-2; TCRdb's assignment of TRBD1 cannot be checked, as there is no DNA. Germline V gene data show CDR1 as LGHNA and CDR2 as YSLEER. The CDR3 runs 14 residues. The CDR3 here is CASSRDRVGGELFF.

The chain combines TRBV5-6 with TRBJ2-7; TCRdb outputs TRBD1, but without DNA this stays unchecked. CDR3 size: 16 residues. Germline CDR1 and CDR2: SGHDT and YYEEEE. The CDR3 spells CASSLASRGYSYEQYF.

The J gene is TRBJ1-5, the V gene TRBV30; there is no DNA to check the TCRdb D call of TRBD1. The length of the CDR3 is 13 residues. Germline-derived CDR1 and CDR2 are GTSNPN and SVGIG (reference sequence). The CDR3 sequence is CAWGDVSNQPQHF.

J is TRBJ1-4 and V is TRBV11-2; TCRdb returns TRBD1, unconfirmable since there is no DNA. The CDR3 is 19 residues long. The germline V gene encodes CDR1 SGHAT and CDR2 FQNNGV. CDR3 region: CASSLIDRAREATNEKLFF. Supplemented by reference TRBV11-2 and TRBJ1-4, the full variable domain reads EAGVAQSPRYKIIEKRQSVAFWCNPISGHATLYWYQQILGQGPKLLIQFQNNGVVDDSQLPKDRFSAERLKGVDSTLKIQPAKLEDSAVYLCASSLIDRAREATNEKLFFGSGTQLSVL.

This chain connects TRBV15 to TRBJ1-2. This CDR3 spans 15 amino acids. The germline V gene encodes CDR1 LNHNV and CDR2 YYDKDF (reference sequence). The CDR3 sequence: CATSSLTESNYGYTF. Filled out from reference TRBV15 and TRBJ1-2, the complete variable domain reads DAMVIQNPRYQVTQFGKPVTLSCSQTLNHNVMYWYQQKSSQAPKLLFHYYDKDFNNEADTPDNFQSRRPNTSFCFLDIRSPGLGDTAMYLCATSSLTESNYGYTFGSGTRLTVV.

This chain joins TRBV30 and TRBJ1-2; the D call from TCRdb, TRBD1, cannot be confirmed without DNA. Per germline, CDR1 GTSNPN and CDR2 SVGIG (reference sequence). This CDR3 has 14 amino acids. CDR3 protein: CAWSVPGRAAGYTF.

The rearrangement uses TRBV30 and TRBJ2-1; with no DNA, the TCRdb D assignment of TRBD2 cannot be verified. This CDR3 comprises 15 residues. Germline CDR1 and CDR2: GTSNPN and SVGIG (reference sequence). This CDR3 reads CAWSEASGSFWEQFF.

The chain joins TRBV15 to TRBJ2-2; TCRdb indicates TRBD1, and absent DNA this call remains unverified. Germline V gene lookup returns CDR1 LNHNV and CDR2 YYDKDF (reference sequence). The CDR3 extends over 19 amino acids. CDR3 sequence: CATSGTGTGFDKATGELFF.

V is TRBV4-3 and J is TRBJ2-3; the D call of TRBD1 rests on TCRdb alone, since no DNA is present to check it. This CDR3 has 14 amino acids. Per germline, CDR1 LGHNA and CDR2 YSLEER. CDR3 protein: CASSRGGTGDTQYF.

This chain's CDR3 is CASSLRGRGRIVNEQYF. The J gene is TRBJ2-7, the V gene TRBV12-3 or TRBV12-4; the TRBD2 assignment by TCRdb is unverifiable without DNA. The CDR3 extends over 17 amino acids.

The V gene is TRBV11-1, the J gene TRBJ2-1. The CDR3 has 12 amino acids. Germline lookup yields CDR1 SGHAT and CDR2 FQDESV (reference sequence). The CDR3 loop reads CASSSVRYEQFF. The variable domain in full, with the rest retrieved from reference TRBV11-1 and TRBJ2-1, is EAEVAQSPRYKITEKSQAVAFWCDPISGHATLYWYRQILGQGPELLVQFQDESVVDDSQLPKDRFSAERLKGVDSTLKIQPAELGDSAMYLCASSSVRYEQFFGPGTRLTVL.